This TCR beta chain was recovered during a study of cytomegalovirus exposure and HLA in healthy donors. Study-wide results and caveats: Later analysis associated a missense DCLRE1C variant with TCR beta V- and J-gene trimming. Reportedly, a later analysis found an Asian-associated ancestry cluster had fewer N-insertions than the approximately 670-donor mean. Another analysis was done later, and it associated 15,000 or so TCR beta sequences with HLA alleles at 0.05 false discovery rate.

V was clipped by 0 bases and J by 4 bases, with 10 bases between them. The CDR3 runs to 14 residues. Germline loops: CDR1 SGHRS, CDR2 YFSETQ. PCR involved 60 Vbeta and 13 Jbeta primers. Some clones are missing from TCRdb's copy, which holds only in-frame ones; the method was immunoSEQ multiplex PCR. This table has 200,000 to 250,000 clones, about 86% appearing once. Only a few counts were recorded for this clone. Its antigen is still unknown. Material for sequencing was PBMCs. The source is a woman aged 60-75 years in good health and CMV-seropositive. The chain couples TRBV5-1 to TRBJ1-1, with a possible D match to TRBD1 (5 bases). The CDR3: CASSLGGAATEAFF. CDR3 nucleotides: TGCGCCAGCAGCTTGGGGGGCGCGGCCACTGAAGCTTTCTTT.